Listed below are T cell receptor beta chains from one sample, sequenced in a study of response to subunit inactivated influenza vaccine. A single record per CDR3 protein comes from TCRdb applying MiXCR to the RT-PCR reads. The repertoire includes about 170,000 distinct CDR3 sequences, 10% to 15% of them detected once, and 25% to 35% sits in the top ten. These sequences were also reported in another study, on T cells expressing NK-cell markers.

Here the sequenced sample was CD8+ T cells sorted from PBMCs, taken roughly 13 days after vaccination. These receptors were collected from a man aged 50 or older who received an inactivated influenza vaccine. Each CDR3 is given with its conserved first and last residue. D genes are given only for firm matches. A row's size may be missing; if present it is once, few, many or a size class.

V	J	size	D	length	CDR3	DNA
TRBV6-1	TRBJ1-6	.	.	16	CASRHREPFPDSPLHF	TGTGCCAGCAGACACAGGGAACCTTTCCCCGATTCACCCCTCCACTTT
TRBV12-3/TRBV12-4	TRBJ2-5	few	.	17	CASSLALFLAPQETQYF	TGTGCCAGCAGTTTAGCGCTTTTCCTAGCCCCCCAAGAGACCCAGTACTTC
TRBV3-1	TRBJ1-2	few	.	14	CASSQGGEGPRYTF	TGTGCCAGCAGCCAGGGTGGGGAGGGGCCACGCTACACCTTC
TRBV7-9	TRBJ1-1	.	.	15	CASSLSRGWDTEAFF	TGTGCCAGCAGCTTATCAAGGGGATGGGACACTGAAGCTTTCTTT
TRBV28	TRBJ2-7	many	.	14	CASGEQGASHEQYF	TGTGCCAGCGGCGAACAGGGAGCTTCCCACGAGCAGTACTTC
TRBV9	TRBJ2-7	.	TRBD2	15	CASSARTSGVYEQYF	TGTGCCAGCAGCGCTAGGACTAGCGGGGTCTACGAGCAGTACTTC
TRBV20-1	TRBJ2-5	.	TRBD1	18	CSARGDRGIGSRKETQYF	TGCAGTGCTAGAGGGGACAGGGGAATTGGTTCTCGAAAAGAGACCCAGTACTTC
TRBV4-3	TRBJ2-3	.	.	16	CASSQVMTLDSDTQYF	TGCGCCAGCAGCCAAGTCATGACTTTAGACTCAGATACGCAGTATTTT
TRBV7-6	TRBJ2-1	few	.	18	CASSLVLIGGSSYNEQFF	TGTGCCAGCAGCTTAGTTTTGATCGGGGGCAGCTCCTACAATGAGCAGTTCTTC
TRBV29-1	TRBJ2-3	many	TRBD2	13	CSGTSGSTDTQYF	TGCAGCGGGACTAGCGGTTCCACAGATACGCAGTATTTT
TRBV4-1	TRBJ2-5	.	.	13	CASSQDTRKTQYF	TGCGCCAGCAGCCAAGATACCAGGAAGACCCAGTACTTC
TRBV7-9	TRBJ2-5	.	.	15	CASSLEWGLRETQYF	TGTGCCAGCAGCTTAGAGTGGGGTCTGAGGGAGACCCAGTACTTC
TRBV12-3/TRBV12-4	TRBJ2-7	many	TRBD2	15	CASSLYSSGDYEQYF	TGTGCCAGCAGTTTATATTCTAGCGGGGACTACGAGCAGTACTTC
TRBV29-1	TRBJ1-1	many	.	13	CSVGGGLGTEAFF	TGCAGCGTTGGTGGGGGCCTGGGCACTGAAGCTTTCTTT
TRBV7-9	TRBJ2-7	few	.	15	CASSGSPTLYYEQYF	TGTGCCAGCAGTGGTTCACCCACCCTTTACTACGAGCAGTACTTC
TRBV24-1	TRBJ2-1	few	.	12	CATSKMGQEQFF	TGTGCCACCAGCAAGATGGGGCAAGAGCAGTTCTTC
TRBV11-1	TRBJ1-1	.	.	19	CASSQTYFPQGGGDTEAFF	TGTGCCAGCAGCCAGACCTACTTCCCACAGGGAGGTGGTGACACTGAAGCTTTCTTT
TRBV13	TRBJ1-1	.	.	14	CASNTGNPNTEAFF	TGTGCCAGCAACACAGGGAACCCGAACACTGAAGCTTTCTTT
TRBV20-1	TRBJ1-2	.	.	12	CSARGEDYGYTF	TGCAGTGCTAGGGGGGAAGACTATGGCTACACCTTC
TRBV20-1	TRBJ1-6	.	.	18	CSARDEFQGTNYNSPLHF	TGCAGTGCTAGAGACGAGTTTCAGGGTACAAATTATAATTCACCCCTCCACTTT
TRBV9	TRBJ2-1	few	TRBD2	13	CASRGTSGNEQFF	TGTGCCAGCAGGGGGACTAGCGGGAATGAGCAGTTCTTC
TRBV7-9	TRBJ2-5	few	TRBD2	17	CASSSGRSGVYQETQYF	TGTGCCAGCAGCTCCGGACGTAGCGGGGTGTACCAAGAGACCCAGTACTTC
TRBV5-5	TRBJ1-5	few	TRBD1	14	CASKPDRGLQPQHF	TGTGCCAGCAAGCCGGACAGGGGGTTACAGCCCCAGCATTTT
TRBV9	TRBJ2-1	.	TRBD2	14	CASSDGLASNEQFF	TGTGCCAGCAGCGACGGACTAGCGAGCAATGAGCAGTTCTTC
TRBV20-1	TRBJ1-1	few	TRBD1	13	CSARGTGWGFAFF	TGCAGTGCTAGAGGGACAGGGTGGGGTTTCGCTTTCTTT
TRBV27	TRBJ2-7	.	TRBD1	13	CASSRQGFSEQYF	TGTGCCAGCAGCCGACAGGGGTTTAGCGAGCAGTACTTC
TRBV9	TRBJ1-3	.	.	15	CASSVQGSSGKTIYF	TGTGCCAGCAGCGTACAGGGGAGCTCTGGAAAAACCATATATTTT
TRBV12-3/TRBV12-4	TRBJ2-3	few	TRBD2	16	CASSLDERGETDTQYF	TGTGCCAGCAGTTTAGATGAGCGGGGGGAAACAGATACGCAGTATTTT
TRBV6-5	TRBJ2-2	.	.	11	CATQGTGELFF	TGTGCCACCCAGGGGACCGGGGAGCTGTTTTTT
TRBV7-7	TRBJ2-7	few	.	15	CASSLGSGAAYEQYF	TGTGCCAGCAGCTTAGGTTCGGGGGCCGCCTACGAGCAGTACTTC
TRBV12-5	TRBJ1-2	.	.	17	CASGPVREGASNYGYTF	TGTGCTAGTGGTCCAGTACGGGAGGGCGCATCAAACTATGGCTACACCTTC
TRBV7-8	TRBJ2-2	few	.	16	CASSDGTLPYTGELFF	TGTGCCAGCAGCGACGGGACATTGCCGTACACCGGGGAGCTGTTTTTT
TRBV29-1	TRBJ2-1	many	.	12	CSVEDNRVGPFF	TGCAGCGTTGAAGATAACAGGGTGGGTCCGTTCTTC
TRBV29-1	TRBJ1-1	few	TRBD1	13	CSVDETGGTEAFF	TGCAGCGTTGATGAAACAGGGGGCACTGAAGCTTTCTTT
TRBV7-6	TRBJ2-2	.	.	16	CASSLTPGANTGELFF	TGTGCCAGCAGCTTAACCCCAGGCGCGAACACCGGGGAGCTGTTTTTT
TRBV12-3/TRBV12-4	TRBJ2-5	.	.	13	CASSSWGEETQYF	TGTGCCAGCAGTTCTTGGGGGGAGGAGACCCAGTACTTC
TRBV6-5	TRBJ2-1	few	.	16	CASSYKFGDTGNEQFF	TGTGCCAGCAGTTATAAGTTCGGCGACACGGGGAATGAGCAGTTCTTC
TRBV9	TRBJ2-7	.	TRBD1	11	CASSAGGEQYF	TGTGCCAGCAGCGCAGGGGGCGAGCAGTACTTC
TRBV20-1	TRBJ2-5	few	TRBD1	17	CSARDQAGTDPKETQYF	TGCAGTGCTAGAGATCAGGCAGGGACAGACCCAAAAGAGACCCAGTACTTC
TRBV7-9	TRBJ2-6	.	.	17	CASSQMEGGFGANVLTF	TGTGCCAGCAGCCAGATGGAGGGGGGGTTTGGGGCCAACGTCCTGACTTTC
TRBV6-5	TRBJ1-4	.	.	13	CASSYSTDGELFF	TGTGCCAGCAGTTACTCGACGGACGGGGAACTGTTTTTT
TRBV7-9	TRBJ2-1	few	TRBD2	16	CASSLTTSGLYNEQFF	TGTGCCAGCAGCTTAACCACTAGCGGCCTATACAATGAGCAGTTCTTC
TRBV12-3/TRBV12-4	TRBJ2-2	.	TRBD2	15	CASSLAGGDTGELFF	TGTGCCAGCAGTCTAGCGGGAGGGGACACCGGGGAGCTGTTTTTT
TRBV11-2	TRBJ2-7	.	.	15	CASSLRGLSSYEQYF	TGTGCCAGCAGCTTACGGGGGCTAAGCTCCTACGAGCAGTACTTC
TRBV29-1	TRBJ2-7	.	TRBD2	15	CSVERRLAGEYEQYF	TGCAGCGTTGAACGCCGTTTAGCGGGGGAGTACGAGCAGTACTTC
TRBV5-1	TRBJ2-2	.	.	14	CASSLSAGSGELFF	TGCGCCAGCAGCTTGTCGGCAGGTTCCGGGGAGCTGTTTTTT
TRBV29-1	TRBJ2-1	many	.	13	CSVTGTTYNEQFF	TGCAGCGTTACCGGGACGACCTACAATGAGCAGTTCTTC
TRBV10-3	TRBJ1-1	few	.	12	CAIRGVGAEAFF	TGTGCCATCAGGGGGGTAGGAGCTGAAGCTTTCTTT
TRBV7-3	TRBJ2-3	.	.	13	CASSSVTADTQYF	TGTGCCAGCAGCTCTGTGACCGCAGATACGCAGTATTTT
TRBV27	TRBJ2-1	.	.	17	CASTTSPYSPWRNEQFF	TGTGCCAGCACCACTTCACCTTACAGTCCCTGGAGGAATGAGCAGTTCTTC